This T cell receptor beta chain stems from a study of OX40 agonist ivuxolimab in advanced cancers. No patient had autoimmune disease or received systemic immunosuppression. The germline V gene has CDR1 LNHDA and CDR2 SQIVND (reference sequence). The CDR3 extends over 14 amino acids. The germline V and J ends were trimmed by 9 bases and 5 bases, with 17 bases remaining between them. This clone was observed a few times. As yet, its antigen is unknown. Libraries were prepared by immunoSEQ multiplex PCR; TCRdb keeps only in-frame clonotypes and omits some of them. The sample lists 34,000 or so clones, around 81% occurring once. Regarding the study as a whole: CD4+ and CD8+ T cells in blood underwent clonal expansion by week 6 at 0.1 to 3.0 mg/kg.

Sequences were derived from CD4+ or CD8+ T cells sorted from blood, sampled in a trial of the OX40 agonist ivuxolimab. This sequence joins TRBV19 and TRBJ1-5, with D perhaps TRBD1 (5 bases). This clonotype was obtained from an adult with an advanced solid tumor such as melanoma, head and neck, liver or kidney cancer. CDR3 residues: CARPRDGRDQPQHF. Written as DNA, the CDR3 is TGTGCCAGGCCGCGGGACGGACGGGATCAGCCCCAGCATTTT.